The next 26 T cell receptor beta chains were all read from a single sample in a study of T cell responses to AZD1222 COVID-19 vaccine. Profiling relied on immunoSEQ multiplex PCR, and the TCRdb table lists in-frame clones only, not all of them. The table records 55,000 to 90,000 clones, 84% of them present only once. The starting material was peripheral blood, obtained on day 0 of AZD1222 vaccination. These receptors all come from an adult in good health.

The chain carries TRBV1 and TRBJ1-4; TRBD1 is taken as the D call from the table, unchecked against the DNA. TRBV1 is shown as a pseudogene. The CDR3 runs to 20 residues. The CDR3 is CTSSLTKGTAPILKVEKLFF. The CDR3 nucleotides are TGCACCAGCAGCCTAACCAAGGGGACAGCCCCAATTCTAAAGGTTGAAAAACTGTTTTTT.

The V gene is TRBV10-1, the J gene TRBJ2-1; TRBD2 agrees at 13 bases. CDR3 length: 15 amino acids. Germline V gene lookup returns CDR1 WNHNN and CDR2 SYGVQD (reference sequence). The J segment lost 8 bases and the V segment lost 4 bases, leaving 5 bases of the junction unmatched. CDR3 protein: CASSAGLAGVDEQFF. CDR3 coding DNA: TGCGCCAGCAGTGCCGGACTAGCGGGGGTCGATGAGCAGTTCTTC.

CDR3 nucleotide sequence: TGTGCCAGTACCCAGACAGGGGCGAGTCAGCCCCAGCATTTT. The encoded protein is CASTQTGASQPQHF. The V and J genes are TRBV19 and TRBJ1-5; the match to TRBD1 covers 8 bases. The germline V gene has CDR1 LNHDA and CDR2 SQIVND (reference sequence). J was trimmed by 6 bases and V by 7 bases; bases with no gene match: 8. CDR3 length: 14 residues.

V and J are TRBV7-2 and TRBJ2-1; tentatively, D is TRBD2 (7 bases). The germline CDR1 and CDR2 sequences are SGHTA and FQGNSA. The CDR3 loop spans 15 amino acids. V lost 5 bases and J lost 8, with 19 bases in between. The CDR3 here is CASSPVVGGAHEQFF. CDR3 in DNA: TGTGCCAGCAGCCCTGTTGTGGGGGGGGCCCATGAGCAGTTCTTC. The entire variable domain, with the rest obtained from reference TRBV7-2 and TRBJ2-1, is as follows: GAGVSQSPSNKVTEKGKDVELRCDPISGHTALYWYRQSLGQGLEFLIYFQGNSAPDKSGLPSDRFSAERTGGSVSTLTIQRTQQEDSAVYLCASSPVVGGAHEQFFGPGTRLTVL.

The chain links TRBV5-4 to TRBJ1-1; TRBD1 matches 7 bases. There are 15 residues in the CDR3. Germline V lookup: CDR1 SGHNT, CDR2 YYREEE (reference sequence). Trimming at V came to 5 bases and at J to 3 bases, leaving 10 bases not matched to a gene. Written as DNA, the CDR3 is TGTGCCAGCAGTTATAACCGGGACAGCCACACTGAAGCTTTCTTT. Its protein is CASSYNRDSHTEAFF.

CDR3 bases: TGCGCCAGCAGCCCGGGACAGATAGACTACGAGCAGTACTTC. Translating gives CASSPGQIDYEQYF. The chain links TRBV5-1 to TRBJ2-7; 7 bases agree with TRBD1. The CDR3 has 14 amino acids. Germline CDR1 reads SGHRS; CDR2 reads YFSETQ. V lost 4 bases, J lost 3 bases, and 7 bases stayed unmatched.

This rearrangement joins TRBV24-1 to TRBJ1-2; TRBD1 agrees at 8 bases. Unmatched junction bases numbered 12, after V lost 4 bases and J lost 0 bases. Per the germline V gene, CDR1 is KGHDR and CDR2 is SFDVKD. This CDR3 has 18 residues. In DNA, the CDR3 is TGTGCCACCAGTGACACGCCGGGACAGGAGGCAGCTAACTATGGCTACACCTTC. It yields the protein CATSDTPGQEAANYGYTF.

A few counts support this clone. The genes are TRBV5-4 and TRBJ1-2; D call uncertain. V was cut by 3 bases and J by 2 bases, with 11 bases left in between. The CDR3 extends over 14 amino acids. The germline gives CDR1 SGHNT, CDR2 YYREEE (reference sequence). This CDR3 is CASSSPGQNYGYTF. The CDR3 nucleotides are TGTGCCAGCAGCTCCCCCGGGCAGAACTATGGCTACACCTTC.

The V and J genes are TRBV24-1 and TRBJ1-5; possibly TRBD1 for D (5 bases). This CDR3 comprises 14 residues. CDR1 KGHDR and CDR2 SFDVKD come from the germline V gene. V gave up 0 bases and J gave up 8 bases, with 10 bases separating them. CDR3 in amino acids: CATSDLEGLEPQHF. CDR3 nucleotides: TGTGCCACCAGTGATTTGGAGGGGCTGGAGCCCCAGCATTTT.

The chain employs TRBV5-1 and TRBJ1-5; no clear D. The CDR3 is made up of 16 amino acids. Deletions cut 0 bases from V and 7 bases from J, with 17 bases between. Germline loops: CDR1 SGHRS, CDR2 YFSETQ. In DNA form, the CDR3 reads TGCGCCAGCAGCTTGGATGGAGACCCAGGAGGGCAGCCCCAGCATTTT. Amino acid sequence: CASSLDGDPGGQPQHF.

This chain uses TRBV6-1 with TRBJ1-2; no clear D gene. CDR1 is MNHNS and CDR2 is SASEGT in the germline V gene. Trimming took 7 bases from V and 2 from J, leaving 14 bases between them. The CDR3 is 14 residues long. CDR3 residues: CASIPRGVNYGYTF. The DNA for the CDR3 is TGTGCCAGCATCCCCCGGGGAGTCAACTATGGCTACACCTTC.

V gene TRBV7-6 combines with J gene TRBJ2-5, with 9 bases lining up with TRBD1. V lost 5 bases to trimming and J lost 2 bases; unmatched junction nucleotides: 12. The CDR3 consists of 17 residues. The germline gives CDR1 SGHVS, CDR2 FNYEAQ. The CDR3 sequence: CASSTNPGQGLQETQYF. The CDR3 bases are TGTGCCAGCAGCACAAATCCGGGACAGGGATTACAAGAGACCCAGTACTTC.

The chain carries TRBV28 and TRBJ2-7; 7 bases line up with TRBD1. This CDR3 spans 13 amino acids. Looked up from germline, CDR1 is MDHEN and CDR2 is SYDVKM. The V and J ends lost 7 bases and 3 bases, in that order; junction bases with no gene match: 6. Here the CDR3 DNA reads TGTGCCAGCAACCAGGGACAGAACTACGAGCAGTACTTC. This encodes CASNQGQNYEQYF.

This clone was seen a single time. V is TRBV7-8 and J is TRBJ2-3; D not certain. The CDR3 totals 12 residues. Per the germline V gene, CDR1 is SGHVS and CDR2 is FQNEAQ. The V gene lost 6 bases and the J gene lost 4 bases, with 8 bases spanning the gap. The CDR3 sequence is CASRQTSDTQYF. The CDR3 DNA follows: TGTGCCAGCAGACAAACATCAGATACGCAGTATTTT. Combining the CDR3 with reference TRBV7-8 and TRBJ2-3 gives the whole variable domain GAGVSQSPRYKVAKRGQDVALRCDPISGHVSLFWYQQALGQGPEFLTYFQNEAQLDKSGLPSDRFFAERPEGSVSTLKIQRTQQEDSAVYLCASRQTSDTQYFGPGTRLTVL.

This clone has only one observation. The CDR3 loop is CASSQAGTTRRTQYF. DNA of the CDR3: TGCGCCAGCAGCCAGGCCGGGACGACGAGGAGGACGCAGTACTTC. The chain is built from TRBV4-1 and TRBJ2-7; D might be TRBD1 or TRBD2, each matching 5 bases. V shed 3 bases and J shed 9 bases, with 21 bases lying between them. This CDR3 contains 15 residues. Germline V CDR1 and CDR2: MGHRA, YSYEKL.

The CDR3 region is CASRGQGWSNQPQHF. In nucleotides, the CDR3 is TGTGCCAGTAGAGGACAGGGCTGGAGCAATCAGCCCCAGCATTTT. The chain recombines TRBV19 with TRBJ1-5, with 8 bases fitting TRBD1. Germline trimming cut 6 bases from V and 1 base from J; bases unmatched to any gene: 5. From germline, CDR1 is LNHDA and CDR2 SQIVND (reference sequence). The CDR3 extends over 15 amino acids.

The rearrangement joins TRBV28 to TRBJ1-2, with D possibly being TRBD1 (5 bases). V gave up 6 bases and J gave up 8 bases, with 13 bases separating them. The CDR3 extends over 12 amino acids. Germline V gene data show CDR1 as MDHEN and CDR2 as SYDVKM. Here the CDR3 reads CASRRNEGGYTF. The CDR3 region has the DNA TGTGCCAGCAGACGAAACGAGGGGGGCTACACCTTC.

V gene TRBV19 combines with J gene TRBJ1-2; D is undetermined. CDR1 is LNHDA and CDR2 is SQIVND in the germline V gene (reference sequence). Trimming removed 6 bases at V and 3 bases at J, with 14 bases between. CDR3 length equals 14 residues. The CDR3 spells CASRLGGFYYGYTF. The DNA of the CDR3 is TGTGCCAGTAGGTTAGGAGGCTTTTACTATGGCTACACCTTC.

The rearrangement links TRBV2 to TRBJ1-1; D uncertain. In germline, CDR1 is SNHLY, CDR2 FYNNEI. CDR3 length: 15 amino acids. The V end lost 11 bases, the J end lost 11 bases, and 30 bases lay between the germline ends. The CDR3 protein is CASTAQPRRSSWAFF. The CDR3 DNA reads as TGTGCCTCGACGGCCCAACCCCGACGGTCGAGCTGGGCTTTCTTT.

The chain joins TRBV7-8 to TRBJ2-7; TRBD1 matches at 10 bases. V gave up 7 bases and J gave up 6 bases; unmatched junction bases: 9. The CDR3 length is 14 residues. Germline loops: CDR1 SGHVS, CDR2 FQNEAQ. In nucleotides, the CDR3 is TGTGCCAGCACCAATTTTGACAGGGGGCTCGAGCAGTACTTC. Translated, it gives CASTNFDRGLEQYF.

This sequence joins TRBV5-6 and TRBJ2-7; TRBD1 agrees at 9 bases. Germline lookup yields CDR1 SGHDT and CDR2 YYEEEE. This CDR3 spans 15 amino acids. J gave up 5 bases and V 0 bases, and 6 bases lay outside the gene matches. The CDR3 region is CASSLAGTGRDEQYF. CDR3 bases: TGTGCCAGCAGCTTGGCCGGGACAGGGAGGGACGAGCAGTACTTC.

V is TRBV7-2 and J is TRBJ2-7; unclear D gene. Per germline, CDR1 SGHTA and CDR2 FQGNSA. This CDR3 has 13 residues. V was pared by 4 bases and J by 2 bases, with 9 bases between. The CDR3: CASSYLGTYEQYF. The CDR3 DNA sequence: TGTGCCAGCAGCTACCTGGGTACCTACGAGCAGTACTTC.

The rearrangement joins TRBV11-2 to TRBJ1-6; D might be TRBD1 (6 bases). CDR3 length equals 12 residues. Germline V lookup: CDR1 SGHAT, CDR2 FQNNGV. V was cut by 3 bases and J by 13 bases, with 10 bases left in between. CDR3 protein: CASSLEQGPLHF. The CDR3, as DNA: TGTGCCAGCAGCTTGGAACAGGGTCCCCTCCACTTT.

This clone showed up just a few times. The chain couples TRBV6-5 to TRBJ1-5; TRBD1 matches 10 bases. V lost 2 bases to trimming and J lost 6 bases; unmatched junction nucleotides: 4. The CDR3 covers 15 residues. Germline loops: CDR1 MNHEY, CDR2 SVGAGI. The CDR3 DNA sequence: TGTGCCAGCAGTTACAGACAGGGGGCATCTCAGCCCCAGCATTTT. Protein sequence: CASSYRQGASQPQHF.

V and J are TRBV28 and TRBJ1-2; D possibly corresponds to TRBD1 (6 bases). V lost 7 bases to trimming and J lost 2 bases, with 11 bases between them. This CDR3 is built from 13 residues. The germline V gene has CDR1 MDHEN and CDR2 SYDVKM. CDR3 in amino acids: CASTEGQNYGYTF. The CDR3 DNA reads TGTGCCAGCACCGAAGGACAGAACTATGGCTACACCTTC.

The chain is built from TRBV7-9 and TRBJ1-4; a possible D gene is TRBD1 (6 bases). Germline V gives CDR1 SEHNR, CDR2 FQNEAQ (reference sequence). The CDR3 sequence is 16 residues long. Trimming took off 5 bases at V and 4 bases at J, with 17 bases between the two ends. Here the CDR3 DNA reads TGTGCCAGCAGCCCCGGCCGGGACACATATAATGAAAAACTGTTTTTT. Its protein is CASSPGRDTYNEKLFF.